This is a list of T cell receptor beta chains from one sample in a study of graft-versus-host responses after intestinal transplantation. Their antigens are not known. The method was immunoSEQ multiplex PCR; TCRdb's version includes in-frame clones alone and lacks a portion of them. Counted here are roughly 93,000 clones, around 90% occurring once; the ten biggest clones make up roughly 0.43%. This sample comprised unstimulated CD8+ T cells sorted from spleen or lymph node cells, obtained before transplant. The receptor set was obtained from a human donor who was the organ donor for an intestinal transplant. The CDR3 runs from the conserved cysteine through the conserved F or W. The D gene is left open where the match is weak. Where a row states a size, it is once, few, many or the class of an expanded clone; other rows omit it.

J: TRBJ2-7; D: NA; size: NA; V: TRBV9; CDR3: CASSVGSAYEQYF; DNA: TGTGCCAGCAGCGTAGGGTCAGCCTACGAGCAGTACTTC
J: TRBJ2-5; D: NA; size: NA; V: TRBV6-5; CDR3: CASSTRFRYQETQYF; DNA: TGTGCCAGCAGTACCCGGTTCCGGTACCAAGAGACCCAGTACTTC
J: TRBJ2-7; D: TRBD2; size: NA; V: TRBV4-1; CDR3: CASSQGLPLGEQYF; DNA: TGCGCCAGCAGCCAGGGACTACCCCTCGGCGAGCAGTACTTC
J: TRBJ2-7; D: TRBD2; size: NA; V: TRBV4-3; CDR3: CASSQGLPLGEQYF; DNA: TGCGCCAGCAGCCAGGGACTACCCCTCGGCGAGCAGTACTTC
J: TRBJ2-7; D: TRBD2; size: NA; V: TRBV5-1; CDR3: CASSLASGGYEQYF; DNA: TGCGCCAGCAGCTTGGCTAGCGGGGGATACGAGCAGTACTTC
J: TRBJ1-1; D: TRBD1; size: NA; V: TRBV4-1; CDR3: CASSQGTEMHAEAFF; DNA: TGCGCCAGCAGCCAGGGGACAGAGATGCATGCTGAAGCTTTCTTT
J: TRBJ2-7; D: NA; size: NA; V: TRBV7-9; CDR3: CASSPRDTPYEQYF; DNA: TGTGCCAGCAGCCCCAGGGATACCCCCTACGAGCAGTACTTC
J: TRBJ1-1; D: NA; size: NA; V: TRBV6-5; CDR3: CASSGWTEAFF; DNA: TGTGCCAGCAGCGGTTGGACTGAAGCTTTCTTT
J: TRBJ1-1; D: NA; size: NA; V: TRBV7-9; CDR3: CASSVYEGTEAFF; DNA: TGTGCCAGCAGTGTCTACGAGGGCACTGAAGCTTTCTTT
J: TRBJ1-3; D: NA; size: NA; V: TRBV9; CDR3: CASSVDDRGNTIYF; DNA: TGTGCCAGCAGCGTAGATGACAGAGGAAACACCATATATTTT
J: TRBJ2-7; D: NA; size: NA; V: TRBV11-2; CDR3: CASSSAGQVYSYEQYF; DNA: TGTGCCAGCAGCTCAGCGGGACAGGTTTACTCCTACGAGCAGTACTTC
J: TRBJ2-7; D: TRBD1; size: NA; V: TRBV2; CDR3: CASRTRDRLYEQYF; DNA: TGTGCCAGCAGGACGCGGGACAGGCTCTACGAGCAGTACTTC
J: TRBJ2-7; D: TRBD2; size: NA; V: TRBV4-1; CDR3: CASSQESPGTSGEQYF; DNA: TGCGCCAGCAGCCAAGAATCCCCCGGGACTAGCGGAGAGCAGTACTTC
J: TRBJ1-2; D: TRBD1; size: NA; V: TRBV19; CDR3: CASSISTGADYGYTF; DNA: TGTGCCAGTAGTATCTCCACAGGGGCTGACTATGGCTACACCTTC
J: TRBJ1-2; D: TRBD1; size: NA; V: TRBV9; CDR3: CASSATGGHYGYTF; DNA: TGTGCCAGCAGCGCGACAGGGGGACACTATGGCTACACCTTC
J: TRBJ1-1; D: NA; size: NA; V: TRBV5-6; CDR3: CASSPWPLNMNTEAFF; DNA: TGTGCCAGCAGCCCGTGGCCTCTTAACATGAACACTGAAGCTTTCTTT
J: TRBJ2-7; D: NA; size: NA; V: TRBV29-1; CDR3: CSVEDWVTDSYEQYF; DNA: TGCAGCGTTGAAGATTGGGTAACAGATTCCTACGAGCAGTACTTC
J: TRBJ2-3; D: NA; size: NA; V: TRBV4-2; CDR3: CASSEEAGTDTQYF; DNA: TGTGCCAGCAGCGAAGAGGCAGGCACAGATACGCAGTATTTT
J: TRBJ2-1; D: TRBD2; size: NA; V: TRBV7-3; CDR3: CASSLAGGPFDEQFF; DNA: TGTGCCAGCAGCCTAGCGGGGGGGCCTTTCGATGAGCAGTTCTTC
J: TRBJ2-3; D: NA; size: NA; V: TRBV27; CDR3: CASSFSGSDTQYF; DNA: TGTGCCAGCAGTTTTTCAGGGTCAGATACGCAGTATTTT
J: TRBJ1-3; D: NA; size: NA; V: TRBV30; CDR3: CAWGEGVSGNTIYF; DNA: TGTGCCTGGGGGGAGGGGGTCTCTGGAAACACCATATATTTT
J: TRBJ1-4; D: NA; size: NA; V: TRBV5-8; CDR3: CASSLGQGGEKLFF; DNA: TGTGCCAGCAGCTTGGGTCAGGGTGGCGAAAAACTGTTTTTT
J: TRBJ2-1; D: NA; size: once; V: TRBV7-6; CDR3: CASSPGVGHNEQFF; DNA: TGTGCCAGCAGCCCAGGGGTCGGACACAATGAGCAGTTCTTC
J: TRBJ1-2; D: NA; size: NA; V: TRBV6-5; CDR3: CASRDSYGYTF; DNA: TGTGCCAGCAGGGACAGCTATGGCTACACCTTC
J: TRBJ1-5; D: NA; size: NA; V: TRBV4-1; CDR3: CASSQGQNSNQPQHF; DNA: TGCGCCAGCAGCCAAGGACAGAATAGCAATCAGCCCCAGCATTTT
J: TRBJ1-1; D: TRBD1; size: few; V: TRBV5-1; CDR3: CASSLGQGDCEAFF; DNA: TGCGCCAGCAGCTTGGGACAGGGGGATTGTGAAGCTTTCTTT
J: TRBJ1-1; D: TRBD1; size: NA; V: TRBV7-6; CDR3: CASSSPQGMNTEAFF; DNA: TGTGCCAGCAGCTCGCCACAGGGGATGAACACTGAAGCTTTCTTT
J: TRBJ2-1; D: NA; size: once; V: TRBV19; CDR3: CASSIVPGQYNEQFF; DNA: TGTGCCAGTAGTATAGTCCCCGGACAGTACAATGAGCAGTTCTTC
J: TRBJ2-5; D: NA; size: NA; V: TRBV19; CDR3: CASSKGGALETQYF; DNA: TGTGCCAGTAGTAAGGGGGGGGCCTTGGAGACCCAGTACTTC
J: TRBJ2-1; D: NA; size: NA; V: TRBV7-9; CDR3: CASSLSSRVNNEQFF; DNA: TGTGCCAGCAGCTTATCATCCAGGGTCAACAATGAGCAGTTCTTC
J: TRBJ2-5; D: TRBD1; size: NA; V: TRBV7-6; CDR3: CASSPGTDPDF; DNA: TGTGCCAGCAGCCCAGGGACAGACCCCGACTTC
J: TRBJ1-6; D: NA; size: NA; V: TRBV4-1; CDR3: CASSQDSTYNSPLHF; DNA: TGCGCCAGCAGCCAAGACAGTACCTATAATTCACCCCTCCACTTT
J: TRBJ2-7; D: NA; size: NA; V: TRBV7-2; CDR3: CASSLRGAYIKQYF; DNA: TGTGCCAGCAGCTTACGGGGGGCTTATATCAAGCAGTACTTC
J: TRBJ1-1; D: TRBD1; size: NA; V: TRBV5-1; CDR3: CASSSTGAAFGPEAFF; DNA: TGCGCCAGCAGCTCTACAGGGGCCGCCTTTGGACCTGAAGCTTTCTTT
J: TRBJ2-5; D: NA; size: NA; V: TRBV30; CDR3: CAWSATRPEETQYF; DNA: TGTGCCTGGAGCGCAACTAGACCAGAAGAGACCCAGTACTTC
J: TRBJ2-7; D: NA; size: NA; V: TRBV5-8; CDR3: CASSTVLYEQYF; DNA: TGTGCCAGCAGCACGGTCCTCTACGAGCAGTACTTC
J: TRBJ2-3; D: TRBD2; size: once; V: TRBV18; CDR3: CASSPTSGGSTDTQYF; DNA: TGTGCCAGCTCACCAACTAGCGGGGGGAGCACAGATACGCAGTATTTT
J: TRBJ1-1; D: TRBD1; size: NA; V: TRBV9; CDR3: CASSVVGDSNTEAFF; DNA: TGTGCCAGCAGCGTAGTCGGGGACAGCAACACTGAAGCTTTCTTT
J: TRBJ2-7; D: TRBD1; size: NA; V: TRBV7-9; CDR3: CASSFPGRQGFDEQYF; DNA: TGTGCCAGCAGCTTTCCGGGAAGACAGGGGTTTGACGAGCAGTACTTC
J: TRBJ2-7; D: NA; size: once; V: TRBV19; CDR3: CASSMASDHHEQYF; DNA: TGTGCCAGTAGTATGGCTAGCGATCACCACGAGCAGTACTTC
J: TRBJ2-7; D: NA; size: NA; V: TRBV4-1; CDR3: CASSQILGDEQYF; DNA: TGCGCCAGCAGCCAAATTTTAGGGGACGAGCAGTACTTC
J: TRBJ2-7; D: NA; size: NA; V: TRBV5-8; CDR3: CASSLAENGYEQYF; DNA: TGTGCCAGCAGCTTGGCAGAGAACGGGTACGAGCAGTACTTC
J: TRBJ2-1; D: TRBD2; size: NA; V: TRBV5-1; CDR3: CASSPWAGGVDEQFF; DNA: TGCGCCAGCAGCCCCTGGGCGGGGGGTGTCGATGAGCAGTTCTTC
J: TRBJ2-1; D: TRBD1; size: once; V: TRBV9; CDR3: CASSVEGAVFYNEQFF; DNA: TGTGCCAGCAGCGTAGAGGGGGCTGTTTTCTACAATGAGCAGTTCTTC
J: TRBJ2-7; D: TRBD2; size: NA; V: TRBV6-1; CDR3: CASSEGTSPRYEQYF; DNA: TGTGCCAGCAGTGAAGGGACTAGCCCACGCTACGAGCAGTACTTC
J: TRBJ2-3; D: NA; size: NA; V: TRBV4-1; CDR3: CASSQGQGMTDTQYF; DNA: TGCGCCAGCAGCCAAGGGCAGGGTATGACAGATACGCAGTATTTT
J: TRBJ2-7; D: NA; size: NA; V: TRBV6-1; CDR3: CASSDFSYGWAYEQYF; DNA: TGTGCCAGCAGTGACTTTTCGTACGGGTGGGCCTACGAGCAGTACTTC
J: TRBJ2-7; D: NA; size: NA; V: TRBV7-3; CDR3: CASSLVGGGEQYF; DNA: TGTGCCAGCAGCTTAGTGGGAGGTGGCGAGCAGTACTTC
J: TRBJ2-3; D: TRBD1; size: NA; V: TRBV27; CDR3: CASSFQGAGTDTQYF; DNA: TGTGCCAGCAGTTTTCAGGGGGCGGGCACAGATACGCAGTATTTT
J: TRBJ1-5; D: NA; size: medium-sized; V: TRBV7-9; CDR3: CASSPGADNQPQHF; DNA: TGTGCCAGCAGTCCTGGGGCGGACAATCAGCCCCAGCATTTT
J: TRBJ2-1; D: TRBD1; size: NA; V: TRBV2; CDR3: CASRSDRGPYNEQFF; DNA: TGTGCCAGCAGGTCAGACAGGGGGCCCTACAATGAGCAGTTCTTC
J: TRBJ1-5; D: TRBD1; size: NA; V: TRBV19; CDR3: CASSWTGGSGQPQHF; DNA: TGTGCCAGTAGCTGGACAGGGGGCAGTGGGCAGCCCCAGCATTTT
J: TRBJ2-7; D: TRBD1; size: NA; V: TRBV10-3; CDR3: CAISDEDRSYEQYF; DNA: TGTGCCATCAGTGACGAGGACAGGTCTTACGAGCAGTACTTC
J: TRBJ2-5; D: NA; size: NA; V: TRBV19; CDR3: CASTSDSWETQYF; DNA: TGTGCCAGTACCTCGGACAGCTGGGAGACCCAGTACTTC
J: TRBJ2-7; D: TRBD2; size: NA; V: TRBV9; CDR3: CASSASGGTTYEQYF; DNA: TGTGCCAGCAGCGCTAGCGGGGGGACCACCTACGAGCAGTACTTC
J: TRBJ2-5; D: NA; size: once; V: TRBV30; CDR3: CGAQTIIETQYF; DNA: TGTGGGGCCCAGACGATCATCGAGACCCAGTACTTC
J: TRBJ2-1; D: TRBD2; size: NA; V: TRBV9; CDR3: CASSANRLAGGYNEQFF; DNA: TGTGCCAGCAGCGCAAATCGGTTAGCGGGGGGGTACAATGAGCAGTTCTTC
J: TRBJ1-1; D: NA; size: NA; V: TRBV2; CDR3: CASPISAGNTEAFF; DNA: TGTGCCAGCCCGATATCGGCGGGGAACACTGAAGCTTTCTTT